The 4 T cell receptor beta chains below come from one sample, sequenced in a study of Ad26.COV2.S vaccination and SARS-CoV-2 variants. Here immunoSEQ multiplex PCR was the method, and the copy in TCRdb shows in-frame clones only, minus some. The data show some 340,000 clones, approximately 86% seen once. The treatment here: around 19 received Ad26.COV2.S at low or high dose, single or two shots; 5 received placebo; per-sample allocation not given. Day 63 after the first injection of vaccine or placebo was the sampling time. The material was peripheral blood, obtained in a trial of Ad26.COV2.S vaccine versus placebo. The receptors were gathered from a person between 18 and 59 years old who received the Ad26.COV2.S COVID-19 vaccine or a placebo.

The CDR3 is CATGVWTGTNEKLFF. The CDR3 region has the DNA TGTGCCACCGGGGTTTGGACAGGGACTAATGAAAAACTGTTTTTT. The chain has TRBV24-1 and TRBJ1-4, with 8 bases matching TRBD1. V lost 9 bases and J lost 2; bases outside the gene matches: 7. The CDR3 covers 15 residues. Germline-derived CDR1 and CDR2 are KGHDR and SFDVKD.

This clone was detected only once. CDR3 loop: CASSLAPGLVGELFF. In nucleotides, the CDR3 is TGTGCCAGCAGCTTAGCTCCGGGACTAGTAGGGGAGCTGTTTTTT. The genes are TRBV7-8 and TRBJ2-2, with TRBD2 identical over 8 bases. The trim removed 0 bases at V and 8 bases at J, leaving 5 bases unmatched. CDR3 length equals 15 residues. Germline CDR1 and CDR2: SGHVS and FQNEAQ.

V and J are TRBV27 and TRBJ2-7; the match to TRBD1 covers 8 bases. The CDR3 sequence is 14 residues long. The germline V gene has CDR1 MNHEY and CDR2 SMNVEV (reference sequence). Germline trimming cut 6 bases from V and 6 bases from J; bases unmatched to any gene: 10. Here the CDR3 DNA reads TGTGCCAGCAGCCGACAGGGGATTGGTCCCGAGCAGTACTTC. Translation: CASSRQGIGPEQYF.

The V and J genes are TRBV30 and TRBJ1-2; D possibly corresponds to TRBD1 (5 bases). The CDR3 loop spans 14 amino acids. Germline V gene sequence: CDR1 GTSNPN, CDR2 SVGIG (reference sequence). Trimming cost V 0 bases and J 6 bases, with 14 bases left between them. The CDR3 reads CAWSVRGEGDGYTF. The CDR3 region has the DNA TGTGCCTGGAGTGTACGGGGGGAAGGGGATGGCTACACCTTC.